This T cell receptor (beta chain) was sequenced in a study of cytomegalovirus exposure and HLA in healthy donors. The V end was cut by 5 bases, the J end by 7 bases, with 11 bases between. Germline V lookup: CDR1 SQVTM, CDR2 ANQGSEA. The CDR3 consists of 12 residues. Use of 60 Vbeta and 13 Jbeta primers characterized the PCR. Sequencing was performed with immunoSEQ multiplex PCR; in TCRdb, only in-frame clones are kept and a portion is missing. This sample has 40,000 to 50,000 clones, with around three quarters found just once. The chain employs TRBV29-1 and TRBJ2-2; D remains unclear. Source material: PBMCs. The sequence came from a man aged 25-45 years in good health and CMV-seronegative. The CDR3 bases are TGCAGCGTTTATCGACTTAACGGGGAGCTGTTTTTT. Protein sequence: CSVYRLNGELFF.